The clone carrying this TCR beta chain has ten or more counts. Germline values: CDR1 LGHDT, CDR2 YNNKEL (reference sequence). The CDR3 runs 15 residues. V was cut by 1 base and J by 4 bases, with 13 bases left in between. The data were obtained in a study of CD8+CD57+ T cells in acquired aplastic anemia. Across the whole study: Yields of DNA that came from sorted CD4+ and CD8+ cells averaged about 3 ug. The average read count for CD4+ cells in healthy donors was around 10 million.

The use of genomic DNA as template underpinned the TCR beta VDJ and CDR3 profiling. From the reads, TCRdb called clonotypes with MiXCR, one entry per CDR3 protein. The data hold 400,000 to 500,000 distinct CDR3 sequences, with around 72% observed a single time. The sample was sorted CD4+, CD8+, or CD8+CD57+ T cells (not recorded which) from PBMCs. The J gene is TRBJ1-2, the V gene TRBV3-1; D may be TRBD1 (5 bases). This TCR was recovered from a human donor in good health, serving as a control. CDR3 residues: CASSQGRTLTYGYTF. CDR3 nucleotide sequence: TGTGCCAGCAGCCAAGGAAGGACACTTACCTATGGCTACACCTTC.